This T cell receptor (beta chain) was observed in a study of T cell repertoires in cytomegalovirus infection. The overall study: CMV epitopes in the study were HLA-C-restricted (recently identified) and HLA-B-restricted (well studied). Public TCR beta signatures indicated both CMV infection and matching HLA type.

The CDR3 covers 14 residues. CDR1 and CDR2 (germline): SEHNR, FQNEAQ (reference sequence). The junction had 12 bases not matched to a gene; V was cut back by 7 bases and J by 7 bases. Findings and limits, study-wide: CMV-specific TCR beta clonotypes restricted by HLA-C dominated the ex vivo response. Identification of carriers of CMV plus the relevant HLA was achieved through cumulative public TCR beta family frequency.

In its sample, this clonotype was seen many times. The antigen is not known. A single record per CDR3 protein comes from TCRdb applying MiXCR to the reads. The sample contains 40,000 to 60,000 distinct CDR3 sequences, roughly 22% of which appear only once. Source: CD8+ T cells from cultured PBMCs, taken from culture after CMV antigen stimulation. This receptor was identified in a human donor in good health (CMV status not recorded). Some clones in this sample may be carry-over from other donors' samples. The rearrangement uses TRBV7-9 and TRBJ1-1, with TRBD1 matching over 7 bases. The DNA of the CDR3 is TGTGCCAGCACCACCACAGAACAGGGGATTGAAGCTTTCTTT. This gives the protein CASTTTEQGIEAFF. Full variable domain (outside the CDR3, taken from reference TRBV7-9 and TRBJ1-1): DTGVSQNPRHKITKRGQNVTFRCDPISEHNRLYWYRQTLGQGPEFLTYFQNEAQLEKSRLLSDRFSAERPKGSFSTLEIQRTEQGDSAMYLCASTTTEQGIEAFFGQGTRLTVV.